These 10 T cell receptor beta chains share one sample of origin, sequenced in a study of blood T cell repertoires in COVID-19. This table comes from immunoSEQ multiplex PCR, and its TCRdb copy is limited to in-frame clones, with some not included. The profile covers roughly 86,000 clones, with roughly 80% appearing a single time and 3.4% taken by the ten largest. The sequencing input was peripheral blood. The receptors here all came from a man in his fifties with acute or convalescent COVID-19.

This chain joins TRBV7-2 and TRBJ2-7; D remains ambiguous. Germline V gene data show CDR1 as SGHTA and CDR2 as FQGNSA. The CDR3 has 14 residues. Trimming removed 5 bases from V and 0 bases from J, with 11 bases in between. The CDR3 sequence: CASSPLSSSYEQYF. Here the CDR3 DNA reads TGTGCCAGCAGCCCTCTCTCTAGCTCCTACGAGCAGTACTTC.

This clone was observed a handful of times. This sequence joins TRBV5-1 and TRBJ1-2; no firm D call. Trimming left V 4 bases short and J 7 bases short, with 17 bases between. The CDR3 totals 14 residues. Germline CDR1 SGHRS, CDR2 YFSETQ. In DNA, the CDR3 is TGCGCCAGCAGCCAGGCCGACCGGTTCGGTGGCTACACCTTC. Protein sequence: CASSQADRFGGYTF.

The chain uses TRBV21-1 and TRBJ2-1; the table calls TRBD2, which could not be checked here. TRBV21-1 is a recognized pseudogene. The CDR3 is 16 amino acids. The CDR3 here is CASSKFLSGRGNEQFF. Here the CDR3 DNA reads TGTGCCAGCAGCAAGTTTTTGAGCGGGAGGGGCAATGAGCAGTTCTTC.

The chain is built from TRBV19 and TRBJ2-2; 16 positions agree with TRBD2. The CDR3 spans 16 residues. Germline V gene lookup returns CDR1 LNHDA and CDR2 SQIVND (reference sequence). After removal of 11 bases from V and 2 bases from J, the junction contained 5 bases not matched to a gene. The DNA of the CDR3 is TGTGCCGGGGGACTAGCGGGAGGGGGTAACACCGGGGAGCTGTTTTTT. Protein product: CAGGLAGGGNTGELFF.

This chain uses TRBV27 with TRBJ1-1; 9 nucleotides agree with TRBD1. Germline loops: CDR1 MNHEY, CDR2 SMNVEV (reference sequence). The CDR3 totals 13 residues. The J segment lost 2 bases and the V segment lost 6 bases, leaving 1 base of the junction unmatched. CDR3 bases: TGTGCCAGCAGGGGACAGGGAAACACTGAAGCTTTCTTT. It yields the protein CASRGQGNTEAFF.

V usage is TRBV4-1 and J usage is TRBJ2-3; D possibly corresponds to TRBD2 (5 bases). CDR1 and CDR2 (germline): MGHRA, YSYEKL. V was pared by 5 bases and J by 5 bases, with 14 bases between. The CDR3 runs to 14 residues. CDR3 in amino acids: CASSTGDRKDTQYF. For the CDR3, the DNA is TGCGCCAGCAGCACCGGGGATCGGAAAGATACGCAGTATTTT.

J is TRBJ2-3 and V is TRBV5-1, with D unresolved. V shed 2 bases and J shed 0 bases, with 10 bases lying between them. The CDR3 loop spans 15 amino acids. Germline values: CDR1 SGHRS, CDR2 YFSETQ. CDR3 coding DNA: TGCGCCAGCAGCTTACAGCCATCTAGCACAGATACGCAGTATTTT. Translated, it gives CASSLQPSSTDTQYF.

The V and J genes are TRBV12-3 or TRBV12-4 and TRBJ2-3; 7 nucleotides line up with TRBD2. V shed 6 bases and J 6 bases; nucleotides not matched to a gene: 6. The CDR3 runs to 13 residues. CDR3 loop: CASRPSGADTQYF. The DNA of the CDR3 is TGTGCCAGCAGGCCAAGCGGGGCCGATACGCAGTATTTT.

This clone was seen more than once but under ten times. The chain combines TRBV28 with TRBJ2-7, with 11 bases that match TRBD2. The CDR3 runs 15 residues. V shed 6 bases, J shed 4 bases, and the junction held 8 bases outside the gene matches. Germline CDR1 and CDR2: MDHEN and SYDVKM. The DNA of the CDR3 is TGTGCCAGCAGCCGCGCGGGGACTAGCGGATACGAGCAGTACTTC. As protein: CASSRAGTSGYEQYF. The full variable domain, with the rest looked up from reference TRBV28 and TRBJ2-7, is DVKVTQSSRYLVKRTGEKVFLECVQDMDHENMFWYRQDPGLGLRLIYFSYDVKMKEKGDIPEGYSVSREKKERFSLILESASTNQTSMYLCASSRAGTSGYEQYFGPGTRLTVT.

This sequence joins TRBV18 and TRBJ1-4; 8 nucleotides agree with TRBD1. The germline V gene has CDR1 KGHSH and CDR2 LQKENI. The CDR3 has 15 amino acids. The V and J ends lost 3 bases and 7 bases, in that order; junction bases with no gene match: 7. Written as DNA, the CDR3 is TGTGCCAGCTCACCGCCGGGACAGGTTATTGAAAAACTGTTTTTT. It specifies CASSPPGQVIEKLFF. Complete variable domain (other parts from reference TRBV18 and TRBJ1-4): NAGVMQNPRHLVRRRGQEARLRCSPMKGHSHVYWYRQLPEEGLKFMVYLQKENIIDESGMPKERFSAEFPKEGPSILRIQQVVRGDSAAYFCASSPPGQVIEKLFFGSGTQLSVL.